Each of the 14 T cell receptor beta chains below was sequenced from the same sample in a study of a mutant IDH1 vaccine in newly diagnosed glioma. Produced via immunoSEQ multiplex PCR; TCRdb's table is partial and in-frame only. Of about 66,000 clones in the sample, approximately 86% are singletons; the top ten hold over 2.5%. Time point meaning: baseline, week 1 (first vaccination visit). Treatment noted: pre-vaccination baseline after standard-of-care therapy. The sequencing used PBMCs, collected from a glioma patient treated with radiotherapy, temozolomide or both. Receptors were obtained from a man aged 25-40 years with glioma.

This clone was recorded once. The CDR3 here is CASIRQGYNSPLHF. The CDR3 DNA reads as TGTGCCAGCATACGGCAGGGTTATAATTCACCCCTCCACTTT. The chain recombines TRBV2 with TRBJ1-6, with D possibly being TRBD1 (5 bases). The V end lost 7 bases, the J end lost 4 bases, and 11 bases lay between the germline ends. In germline, CDR1 is SNHLY, CDR2 FYNNEI. CDR3 length: 14 residues.

This sequence joins TRBV2 and TRBJ1-2, with D unclear. The V gene lost 4 bases and the J gene lost 3 bases, with 9 bases spanning the gap. Germline V gives CDR1 SNHLY, CDR2 FYNNEI. The CDR3 covers 13 residues. The CDR3 spells CASSGQDYYGYTF. CDR3 DNA sequence: TGTGCCAGCAGTGGGCAGGACTACTATGGCTACACCTTC. The full variable domain, rest sourced from reference TRBV2 and TRBJ1-2, is EPEVTQTPSHQVTQMGQEVILRCVPISNHLYFYWYRQILGQKVEFLVSFYNNEISEKSEIFDDQFSVERPDGSNFTLKIRSTKLEDSAMYFCASSGQDYYGYTFGSGTRLTVV.

V is TRBV5-8 and J is TRBJ1-3, with D uncertain. The CDR3 has 15 residues. Germline values: CDR1 SGHTS, CDR2 YDEGEE. Trimming took 4 bases from V and 0 from J, leaving 11 bases between them. The CDR3, as DNA: TGTGCCAGCAGCCGAGGAGTTTACTCTGGAAACACCATATATTTT. It encodes CASSRGVYSGNTIYF.

The rearrangement joins TRBV9 to TRBJ1-3; no definite D call. This CDR3 spans 15 amino acids. Germline CDR1 is SGDLS and CDR2 is YYNGEE. With 3 bases removed from V and 2 bases from J, the gap between germline ends came to 12 bases. As DNA, the CDR3 is TGTGCCAGCAGCGCCCAGGATGTTCCTGGAAACACCATATATTTT. Its translation is CASSAQDVPGNTIYF.

This clone showed up just once. The V gene is TRBV6-5, the J gene TRBJ1-2; tentatively, D is TRBD1 (5 bases). CDR3 length equals 12 residues. The germline gives CDR1 MNHEY, CDR2 SVGAGI. The ends were cut back, 7 bases at V and 7 bases at J, with 13 bases in the middle. CDR3 DNA: TGTGCCAGCACCTGGAGGGGTGCTGGCTACACCTTC. It encodes CASTWRGAGYTF.

The V gene is TRBV15, the J gene TRBJ1-2; unclear D gene. The ends were cut back, 1 base at V and 2 bases at J, with 17 bases in the middle. There are 17 residues in the CDR3. Germline V gives CDR1 LNHNV, CDR2 YYDKDF (reference sequence). CDR3 DNA sequence: TGTGCCACCAGCAGAGGATCCCGGGCCCAAATAAACTATGGCTACACCTTC. Translating gives CATSRGSRAQINYGYTF. Combining the CDR3 with reference TRBV15 and TRBJ1-2 gives the whole variable domain DAMVIQNPRYQVTQFGKPVTLSCSQTLNHNVMYWYQQKSSQAPKLLFHYYDKDFNNEADTPDNFQSRRPNTSFCFLDIRSPGLGDTAMYLCATSRGSRAQINYGYTFGSGTRLTVV.

This clone turned up a few times. The gene calls are TRBV30 and TRBJ1-1, with D maybe TRBD1 (5 bases). The CDR3 is made up of 14 amino acids. V lost 5 bases and J 2 bases, leaving 15 bases between the germline ends. Germline V gives CDR1 GTSNPN, CDR2 SVGIG (reference sequence). DNA for the CDR3: TGTGCCTGGGTGATTTGGGGACCCAACACTGAAGCTTTCTTT. The encoded protein is CAWVIWGPNTEAFF. Complete variable domain (other parts from reference TRBV30 and TRBJ1-1): SQTIHQWPATLVQPVGSPLSLECTVEGTSNPNLYWYRQAAGRGLQLLFYSVGIGQISSEVPQNLSASRPQDRQFILSSKKLLLSDSGFYLCAWVIWGPNTEAFFGQGTRLTVV.

This chain connects TRBV7-8 to TRBJ2-4, with 8 bases matching TRBD1. Germline V CDR1 and CDR2: SGHVS, FQNEAQ. The CDR3 is 17 amino acids. The V and J ends lost 2 bases and 0 bases, in that order; junction bases with no gene match: 6. The CDR3 is CASSLTGGLRAKNIQYF. In nucleotides, the CDR3 is TGTGCCAGCAGCTTAACAGGGGGGCTGAGAGCCAAAAACATTCAGTACTTC.

The chain has TRBV4-1 and TRBJ1-2; D uncertain. The CDR3 consists of 11 residues. Trimming stripped 1 base from V and 8 bases from J, with 5 bases between. Germline CDR1 reads MGHRA; CDR2 reads YSYEKL. This CDR3 reads CASSQGLGYTF. CDR3 DNA sequence: TGCGCCAGCAGCCAAGGATTGGGCTACACCTTC.

The chain combines TRBV30 with TRBJ2-3; D possibly uses TRBD1 or TRBD2 (5 bases each). With 1 base removed from V and 6 bases from J, the gap between germline ends came to 11 bases. The CDR3 has 13 residues. From germline, CDR1 is GTSNPN and CDR2 SVGIG (reference sequence). The CDR3 region has the DNA TGTGCCTGGAGTGACGGGACGACGGATACGCAGTATTTT. Its translation: CAWSDGTTDTQYF. Drawing the rest from reference TRBV30 and TRBJ2-3, the complete variable domain is SQTIHQWPATLVQPVGSPLSLECTVEGTSNPNLYWYRQAAGRGLQLLFYSVGIGQISSEVPQNLSASRPQDRQFILSSKKLLLSDSGFYLCAWSDGTTDTQYFGPGTRLTVL.

The V call is TRBV28, the J call TRBJ2-5; 15 nucleotides match TRBD2. The CDR3 consists of 18 residues. The ends lost 6 bases at V and 0 bases at J; junction bases unmatched: 8. CDR1 MDHEN and CDR2 SYDVKM come from the germline V gene. The CDR3 reads CASSQGLAGGRNQETQYF. CDR3 sequence (DNA): TGTGCCAGCAGCCAAGGACTAGCGGGGGGGCGGAACCAAGAGACCCAGTACTTC.

This clone appeared a few times. The chain uses TRBV2 and TRBJ1-5, with unresolved D. The CDR3 has 15 residues. Between the trimmed V and J ends, which lost 4 bases and 1 base, there was a span of 11 bases. Germline CDR1 SNHLY, CDR2 FYNNEI. The CDR3 reads CASSVRRESNQPQHF. The CDR3 region has the DNA TGTGCCAGCAGTGTTCGGCGGGAGAGCAATCAGCCCCAGCATTTT.

The CDR3 region is CASSVGQGGGYTF. CDR3 nucleotide sequence: TGTGCCAGCAGCGTAGGGCAGGGAGGTGGCTACACCTTC. The rearrangement joins TRBV9 to TRBJ1-2; TRBD1 is a possible D gene (5 bases). The CDR3 runs 13 residues. CDR1 SGDLS and CDR2 YYNGEE come from the germline V gene. Trimming removed 0 bases at V and 7 bases at J, with 10 bases between.

V is TRBV13 and J is TRBJ2-5; D is unclear. Germline-derived CDR1 and CDR2 are PRHDT and FYEKMQ (reference sequence). Trimming took 2 bases from V and 5 from J, leaving 15 bases between them. This CDR3 comprises 15 residues. The CDR3 coding sequence is TGTGCCAGCAGCTTAAGGTTCAATAAGAAGGAGACCCAGTACTTC. As protein: CASSLRFNKKETQYF.